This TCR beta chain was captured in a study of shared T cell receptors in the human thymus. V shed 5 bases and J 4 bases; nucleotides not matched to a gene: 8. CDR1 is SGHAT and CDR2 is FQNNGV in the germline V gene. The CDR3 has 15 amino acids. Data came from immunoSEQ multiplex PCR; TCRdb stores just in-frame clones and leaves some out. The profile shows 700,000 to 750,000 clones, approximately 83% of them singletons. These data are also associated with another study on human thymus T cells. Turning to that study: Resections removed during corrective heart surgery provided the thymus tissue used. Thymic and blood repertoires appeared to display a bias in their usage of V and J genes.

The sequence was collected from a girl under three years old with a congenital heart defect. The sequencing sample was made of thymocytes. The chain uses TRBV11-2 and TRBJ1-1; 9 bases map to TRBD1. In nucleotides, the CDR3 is TGTGCCAGCAGCCGACAGGGGGAGGTTGGCACTGAAGCTTTCTTT. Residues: CASSRQGEVGTEAFF.